This is a list of T cell receptor beta chains from one sample in a study of cytomegalovirus exposure and HLA in healthy donors. Generated by immunoSEQ multiplex PCR, the TCRdb table keeps only in-frame clones and is missing some. The data show approximately 120,000 clones, roughly 85% seen once. The sample comprised PBMCs. The receptors shown here come from a woman in her twenties or thirties in good health and CMV-seropositive. Each CDR3 is given with its conserved first and last residue. Fields, in order: clone size, V gene, J gene, D gene, CDR3 DNA, CDR3 protein. D genes are given only for firm matches. Rows give clone size only sometimes, using once, few, many, or a class for an expanded clone.

-	TRBV29-1	TRBJ2-5	-	TGCAGCGTCGACCGGGGATCGGGGGAGACCCAGTACTTC	CSVDRGSGETQYF
-	TRBV7-2	TRBJ1-2	TRBD1	TGTGCCAGCAGCAGCGGACAGGACTATGGCTACACCTTC	CASSSGQDYGYTF
-	TRBV6-5	TRBJ2-1	-	TGTGCCACCCGAGGGCAGGGGTGGGATGAGCAGTTCTTC	CATRGQGWDEQFF
-	TRBV7-2	TRBJ2-2	-	TGTGCCAGCAGCTCCCTCGAGATCGGGGAGCTGTTTTTT	CASSSLEIGELFF
-	TRBV5-1	TRBJ1-4	TRBD1	TGCGCCAGCAGCCCAGACAGGGGGGCTAATGAAAAACTGTTTTTT	CASSPDRGANEKLFF
-	TRBV28	TRBJ2-7	TRBD1	TGTGCCAGCAGTTTGGGGACAGGCCCGTACTACGAGCAGTACTTC	CASSLGTGPYYEQYF
-	TRBV19	TRBJ2-1	TRBD2	TGTGCCAGTGGGGGACTAGCGGGATACGATGAGCAGTTCTTC	CASGGLAGYDEQFF
-	TRBV2	TRBJ2-4	-	TGTGCCAGCACTCCGGGGAACATTCAGTACTTC	CASTPGNIQYF
-	TRBV6-5	TRBJ1-2	-	TGTGCCAGCAGTTACTCCAGGGGCTTTAACTATGGCTACACCTTC	CASSYSRGFNYGYTF
-	TRBV29-1	TRBJ2-5	TRBD1	TGCAGCGCTAATGACAGGGTGCCGGAGACCCAGTACTTC	CSANDRVPETQYF
-	TRBV5-1	TRBJ2-1	-	TGCGCCAGCAGCCGGGGGCCGGGGGGTCCGAAGAATGAGCAGTTCTTC	CASSRGPGGPKNEQFF
-	TRBV10-1	TRBJ2-3	TRBD2	TGCGCCAGCAGTGAATCCAGCGGGAGGGCAACAGATACGCAGTATTTT	CASSESSGRATDTQYF
-	TRBV7-9	TRBJ2-1	-	TGTTCCAGCAGCTTACGTCCGGGTCTTCAGTTCTTC	CSSSLRPGLQFF
-	TRBV28	TRBJ1-4	TRBD1	TGTGCCAGCAGACGACAGGGGGCAGGGGAAAAACTGTTTTTT	CASRRQGAGEKLFF
once	TRBV6-5	TRBJ2-7	TRBD1	TGTGCCAGCAGTTACACGGACAGGCAGCCTTCCGAGCAGTACTTC	CASSYTDRQPSEQYF
once	TRBV2	TRBJ2-5	TRBD2	TGTGCCAGCAGTGCGAGGACTAGCGGGGGGGCCAAAGAAGAGACCCAGTACTTC	CASSARTSGGAKEETQYF
-	TRBV5-4	TRBJ2-4	TRBD1	TGTGCCAGCAGCTTTTTCGCCGGGACAGCTTTAGCCAAAAACATTCAGTACTTC	CASSFFAGTALAKNIQYF
-	TRBV6-5	TRBJ2-5	-	TGTGCCAGCAGCTGGACTGGGGAGACCCAGTACTTC	CASSWTGETQYF
-	TRBV9	TRBJ2-5	TRBD2	TGTGCCAGCAGCGTAGCGGCTAGCGGGGGAACCCAAGAGACCCAGTACTTC	CASSVAASGGTQETQYF
-	TRBV28	TRBJ2-7	-	TGTGCCAGCAGTTTATCCGGTTACGAGCAGTACTTC	CASSLSGYEQYF
few	TRBV5-1	TRBJ2-1	-	TGCGCCAGCAGCCGCGCGGACTCACCGACTTACAATGAGCAGTTCTTC	CASSRADSPTYNEQFF
-	TRBV6-1	TRBJ2-3	TRBD2	TGTGCCAGCAGTGAAGCGACTAGCGGAGGCACAGATACGCAGTATTTT	CASSEATSGGTDTQYF
-	TRBV5-4	TRBJ1-1	-	TGTGCCAGCAGCTTGGGGGTCAATACGGGAGCTTTCTTT	CASSLGVNTGAFF
-	TRBV11-2	TRBJ1-5	TRBD1	TGTGCCAGCAGCTTAAAGCAGGGGGCAATGAATCAGCCCCAGCATTTT	CASSLKQGAMNQPQHF
-	TRBV2	TRBJ2-3	-	TGTGCCAGCAGTGAAGCGCTCACGAGTGATACGCAGTATTTT	CASSEALTSDTQYF
once	TRBV7-9	TRBJ2-5	-	TGTGCCAGCAGCTTAGCGCTCGACAGAAGAGAGACCCAGTACTTC	CASSLALDRRETQYF
once	TRBV29-1	TRBJ1-2	-	TGCAGCGCTGGCGGACACGTGGATGGCTACACCTTC	CSAGGHVDGYTF
-	TRBV5-1	TRBJ2-1	TRBD1	TGCGCCAGCAGCTTGTGGACAGGGGAGGTGCGCGAGCAGTTCTTC	CASSLWTGEVREQFF
-	TRBV2	TRBJ1-5	-	TGTGCCAGCAGTGAAGAGTTAGTTTCAGGTAATCAGCCCCAGCATTTT	CASSEELVSGNQPQHF
-	TRBV5-8	TRBJ1-1	-	TGTGCCAGCAGCTTGGGGAAGGGGTGGGACACTGAAGCTTTCTTT	CASSLGKGWDTEAFF
-	TRBV5-6	TRBJ1-2	TRBD1	TGTGCCAGCAGGGGACAGGGTGGCGGCTACACCTTC	CASRGQGGGYTF
-	TRBV19	TRBJ1-2	TRBD1	TGTGCCAGTAGTAGGTCGACAGGGCTGAGAAACTATGGCTACACCTTC	CASSRSTGLRNYGYTF
-	TRBV6-5	TRBJ1-6	TRBD1	TGTGCCAGCAGACCCGGACAGGGGAACTCACCCCTCCACTTT	CASRPGQGNSPLHF
few	TRBV11-2	TRBJ2-7	-	TGTGCCAGCAGCTTAGAAGCAGGTTATGAGCAGTACTTC	CASSLEAGYEQYF
-	TRBV29-1	TRBJ1-3	TRBD1	TGCAGCGTTTCAGGGGGTAAACTCTCTGGAAACACCATATATTTT	CSVSGGKLSGNTIYF
-	TRBV7-9	TRBJ1-5	-	TGTTCCAGCAGCTTCTCCAATCAGCCCCAGCATTTT	CSSSFSNQPQHF
once	TRBV6-1	TRBJ2-7	TRBD1	TGTGCCAGCGGCCGGACAGGGTTGGGGGAGCAGTACTTC	CASGRTGLGEQYF
-	TRBV6-1	TRBJ1-2	-	TGTGCCAGCAGGGAACTCCCGGGACTGAATGACTATGGCTACACCTTC	CASRELPGLNDYGYTF
-	TRBV7-9	TRBJ1-6	TRBD1	TGTGCCAGCAGCTTAAGACAGGGCAACAATTCACCCCTCCACTTT	CASSLRQGNNSPLHF
-	TRBV18	TRBJ2-7	-	TGTGCCAGCTCGGGGCAGGGAAACTCCTACGAGCAGTACTTC	CASSGQGNSYEQYF
-	TRBV28	TRBJ2-7	-	TGTGCCAGCAGTCGCCCGGGGGAAAGGCAGTACTTC	CASSRPGERQYF
-	TRBV27	TRBJ1-4	-	TGTGCCAGCAATACGGGGTTAGCTAATGAAAAACTGTTTTTT	CASNTGLANEKLFF
-	TRBV28	TRBJ2-7	-	TGTGCCAGCAGTTTATTGGTGGGGGGGCCACACGAGCAGTACTTC	CASSLLVGGPHEQYF
-	TRBV28	TRBJ2-1	-	TGTGCCAGCATCCTGACTCTACACAACTACAATGAGCAGTTCTTC	CASILTLHNYNEQFF
few	TRBV9	TRBJ1-1	-	TGTGCCAGCAGCGTAGGCTGGGGAGTAGAAACTGAAGCTTTCTTT	CASSVGWGVETEAFF
-	TRBV7-9	TRBJ2-7	-	TGTGCCAGCAGCTTAGATTTAGTCCCGGACGAGCAGTACTTC	CASSLDLVPDEQYF
-	TRBV30	TRBJ2-7	TRBD1	TGTGCCTGGGGGGGCCCAGGGGGCCCCCCCTACGAGCAGTACTTC	CAWGGPGGPPYEQYF
-	TRBV7-3	TRBJ2-3	TRBD2	TGTGCCAGCAGCTTAATCGGGACTAGCGGGGGTAGCACAGATACGCAGTATTTT	CASSLIGTSGGSTDTQYF
-	TRBV29-1	TRBJ1-1	-	TGCAGCGGGGGCCGCGGTGGGGTAGGGACTGAAGCTTTCTTT	CSGGRGGVGTEAFF
once	TRBV2	TRBJ2-3	TRBD2	TGTGCCAGCATTAGGACGCGGGAGAGCACAGATACGCAGTATTTT	CASIRTRESTDTQYF
-	TRBV6-1	TRBJ1-5	-	TGTGCCAGCAGTGAGGTAGGGGACACTAATCAGCCCCAGCATTTT	CASSEVGDTNQPQHF
-	TRBV7-9	TRBJ2-7	-	TGTTCCAGCAGCTTAAGTACAGGCTACGAGCAGTACTTC	CSSSLSTGYEQYF
-	TRBV5-1	TRBJ1-4	-	TGCGCCAGCAGCTTGACAGCAACTAATGAAAAACTGTTTTTT	CASSLTATNEKLFF
-	TRBV30	TRBJ1-2	-	TGTGCCTCAGAAACCCCCCATGACTACACCTTC	CASETPHDYTF
few	TRBV6-6	TRBJ2-7	TRBD1	TGTGCCAGCAGCTCCCGCGGGACAGGCCCCTACGAGCAGTACTTC	CASSSRGTGPYEQYF